Listed here is a single T cell receptor (beta chain). Specified time point: pre-treatment sample, taken before nivolumab and TIL therapy. This record belongs to a study of TIL therapy for anti-PD-1-resistant metastatic lung cancer. Study-level background: Patients then received nivolumab; progressors got lymphodepletion, TIL and IL-2. Most patients had lung adenocarcinoma.

J gave up 5 bases and V 2 bases, and 4 bases lay outside the gene matches. The CDR3 sequence is 15 residues long. Germline V lookup: CDR1 MNHNY, CDR2 SVGAGI (reference sequence). The immunoSEQ assay was v3. Assay: immunoSEQ multiplex PCR; the TCRdb copy retains only in-frame clones and omits some. The repertoire holds 55,000 to 65,000 clones, with under 75% as singletons. Specimen: blood, collected at baseline. V and J are TRBV6-6 and TRBJ1-1; 11 bases are shared with TRBD1. This receptor was obtained from a person aged 25-85 years with non-small cell lung cancer. The CDR3 loop reads CASSYVGTGGTEAFF. In nucleotides, the CDR3 is TGTGCCAGCAGTTACGTTGGGACAGGGGGGACTGAAGCTTTCTTT.